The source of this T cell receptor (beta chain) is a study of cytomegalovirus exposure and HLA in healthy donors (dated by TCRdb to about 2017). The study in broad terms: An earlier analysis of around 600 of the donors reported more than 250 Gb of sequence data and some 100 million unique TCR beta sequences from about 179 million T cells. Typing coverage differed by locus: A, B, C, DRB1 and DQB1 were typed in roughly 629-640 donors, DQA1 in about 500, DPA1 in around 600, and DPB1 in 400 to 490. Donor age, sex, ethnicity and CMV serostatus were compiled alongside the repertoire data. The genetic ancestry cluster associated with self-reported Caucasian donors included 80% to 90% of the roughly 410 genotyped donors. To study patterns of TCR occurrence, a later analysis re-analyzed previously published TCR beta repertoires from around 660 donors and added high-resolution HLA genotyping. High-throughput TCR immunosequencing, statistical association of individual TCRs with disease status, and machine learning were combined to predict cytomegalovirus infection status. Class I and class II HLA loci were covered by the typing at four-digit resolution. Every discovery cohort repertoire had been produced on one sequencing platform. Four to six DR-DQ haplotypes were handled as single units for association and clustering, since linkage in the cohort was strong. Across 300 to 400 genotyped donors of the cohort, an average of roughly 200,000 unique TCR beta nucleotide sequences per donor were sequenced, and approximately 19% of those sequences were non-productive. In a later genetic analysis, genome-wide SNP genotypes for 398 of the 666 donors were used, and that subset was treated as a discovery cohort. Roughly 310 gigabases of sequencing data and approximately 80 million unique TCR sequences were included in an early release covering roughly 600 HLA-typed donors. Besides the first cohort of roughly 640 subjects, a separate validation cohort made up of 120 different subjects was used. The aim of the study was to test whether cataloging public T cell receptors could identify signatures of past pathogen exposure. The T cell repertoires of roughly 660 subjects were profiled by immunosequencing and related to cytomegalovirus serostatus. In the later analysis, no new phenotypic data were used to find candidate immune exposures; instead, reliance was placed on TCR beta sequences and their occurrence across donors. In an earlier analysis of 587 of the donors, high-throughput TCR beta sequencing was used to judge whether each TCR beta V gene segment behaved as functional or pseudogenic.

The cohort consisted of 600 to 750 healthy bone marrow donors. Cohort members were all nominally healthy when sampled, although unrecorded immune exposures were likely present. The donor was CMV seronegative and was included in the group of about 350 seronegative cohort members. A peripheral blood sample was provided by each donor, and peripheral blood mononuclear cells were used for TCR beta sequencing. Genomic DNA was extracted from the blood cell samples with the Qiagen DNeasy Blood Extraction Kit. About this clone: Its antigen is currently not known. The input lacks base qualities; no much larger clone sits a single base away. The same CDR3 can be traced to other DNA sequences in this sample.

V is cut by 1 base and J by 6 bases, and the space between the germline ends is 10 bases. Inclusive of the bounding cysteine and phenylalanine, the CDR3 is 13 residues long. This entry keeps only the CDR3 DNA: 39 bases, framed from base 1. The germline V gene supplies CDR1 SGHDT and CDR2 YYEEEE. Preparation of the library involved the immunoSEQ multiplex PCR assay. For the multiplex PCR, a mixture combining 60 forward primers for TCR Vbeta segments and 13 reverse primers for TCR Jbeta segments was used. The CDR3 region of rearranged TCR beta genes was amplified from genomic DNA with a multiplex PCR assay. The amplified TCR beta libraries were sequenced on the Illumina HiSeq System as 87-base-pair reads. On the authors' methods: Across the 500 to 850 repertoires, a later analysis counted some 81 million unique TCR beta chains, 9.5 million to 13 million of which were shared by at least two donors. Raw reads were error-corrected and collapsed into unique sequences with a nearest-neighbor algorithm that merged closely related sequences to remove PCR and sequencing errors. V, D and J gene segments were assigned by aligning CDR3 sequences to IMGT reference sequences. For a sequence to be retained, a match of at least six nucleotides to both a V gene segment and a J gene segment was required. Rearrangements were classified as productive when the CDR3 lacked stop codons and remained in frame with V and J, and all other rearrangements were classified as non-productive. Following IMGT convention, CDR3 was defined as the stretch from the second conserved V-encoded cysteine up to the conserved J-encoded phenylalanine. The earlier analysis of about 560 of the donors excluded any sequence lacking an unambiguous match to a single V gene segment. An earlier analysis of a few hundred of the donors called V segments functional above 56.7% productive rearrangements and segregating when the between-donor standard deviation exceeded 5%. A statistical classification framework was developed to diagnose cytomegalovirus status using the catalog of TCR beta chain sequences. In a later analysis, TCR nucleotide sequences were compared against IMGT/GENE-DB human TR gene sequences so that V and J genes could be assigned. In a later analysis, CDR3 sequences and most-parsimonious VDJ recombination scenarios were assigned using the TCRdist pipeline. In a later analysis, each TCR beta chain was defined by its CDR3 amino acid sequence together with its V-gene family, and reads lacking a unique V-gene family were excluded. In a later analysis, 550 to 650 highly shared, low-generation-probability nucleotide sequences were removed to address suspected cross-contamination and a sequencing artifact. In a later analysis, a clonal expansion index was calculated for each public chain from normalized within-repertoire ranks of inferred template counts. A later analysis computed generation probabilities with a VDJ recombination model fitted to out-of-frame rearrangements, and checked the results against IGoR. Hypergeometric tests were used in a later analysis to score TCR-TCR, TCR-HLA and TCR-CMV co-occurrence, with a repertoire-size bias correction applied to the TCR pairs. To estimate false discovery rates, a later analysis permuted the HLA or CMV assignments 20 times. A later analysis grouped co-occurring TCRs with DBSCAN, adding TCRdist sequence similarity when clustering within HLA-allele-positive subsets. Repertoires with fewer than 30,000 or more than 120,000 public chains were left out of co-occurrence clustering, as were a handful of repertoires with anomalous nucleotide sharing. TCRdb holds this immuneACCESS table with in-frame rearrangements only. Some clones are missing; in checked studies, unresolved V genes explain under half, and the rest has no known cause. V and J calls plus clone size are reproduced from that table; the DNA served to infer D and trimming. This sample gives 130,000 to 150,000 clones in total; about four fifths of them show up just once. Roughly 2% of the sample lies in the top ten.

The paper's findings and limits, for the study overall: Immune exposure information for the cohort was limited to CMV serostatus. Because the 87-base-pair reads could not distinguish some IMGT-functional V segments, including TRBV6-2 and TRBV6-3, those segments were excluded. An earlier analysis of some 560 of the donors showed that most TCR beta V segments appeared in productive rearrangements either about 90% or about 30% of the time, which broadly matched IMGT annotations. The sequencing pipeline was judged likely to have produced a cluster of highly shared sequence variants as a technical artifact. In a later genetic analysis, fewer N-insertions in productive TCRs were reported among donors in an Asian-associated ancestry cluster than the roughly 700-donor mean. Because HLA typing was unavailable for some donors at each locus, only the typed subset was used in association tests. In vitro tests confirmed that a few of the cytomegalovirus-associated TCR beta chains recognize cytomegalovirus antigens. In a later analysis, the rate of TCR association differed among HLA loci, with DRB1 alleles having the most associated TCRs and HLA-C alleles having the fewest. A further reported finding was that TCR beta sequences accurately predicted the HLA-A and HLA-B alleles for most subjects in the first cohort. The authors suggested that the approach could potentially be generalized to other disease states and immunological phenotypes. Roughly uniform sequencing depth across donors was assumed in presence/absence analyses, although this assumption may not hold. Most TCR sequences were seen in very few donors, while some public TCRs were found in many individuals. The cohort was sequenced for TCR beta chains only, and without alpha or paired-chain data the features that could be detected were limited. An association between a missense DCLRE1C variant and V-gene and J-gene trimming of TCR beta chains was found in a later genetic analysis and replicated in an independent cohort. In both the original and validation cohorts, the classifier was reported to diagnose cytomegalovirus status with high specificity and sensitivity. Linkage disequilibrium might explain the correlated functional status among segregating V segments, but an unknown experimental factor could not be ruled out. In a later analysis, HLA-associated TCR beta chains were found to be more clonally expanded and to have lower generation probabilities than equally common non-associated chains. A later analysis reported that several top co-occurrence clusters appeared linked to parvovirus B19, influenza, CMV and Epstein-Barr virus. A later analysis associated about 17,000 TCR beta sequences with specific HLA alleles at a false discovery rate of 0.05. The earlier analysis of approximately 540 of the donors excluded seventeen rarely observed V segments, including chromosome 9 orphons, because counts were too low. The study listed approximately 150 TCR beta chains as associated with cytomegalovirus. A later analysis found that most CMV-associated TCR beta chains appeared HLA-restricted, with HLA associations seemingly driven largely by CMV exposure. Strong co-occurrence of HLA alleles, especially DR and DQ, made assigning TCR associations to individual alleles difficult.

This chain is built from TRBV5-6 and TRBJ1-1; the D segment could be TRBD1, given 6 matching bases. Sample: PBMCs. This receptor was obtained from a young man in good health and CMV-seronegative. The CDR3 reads CASSLTGLAEAFF. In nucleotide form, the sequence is TGTGCCAGCAGCTTGACAGGGCTCGCTGAAGCTTTCTTT. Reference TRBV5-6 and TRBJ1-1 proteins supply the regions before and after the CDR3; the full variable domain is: DAGVTQSPTHLIKTRGQQVTLRCSPKSGHDTVSWYQQALGQGPQFIFQYYEEEERQRGNFPDRFSGHQFPNYSSELNVNALLLGDSALYLCASSLTGLAEAFFGQGTRLTVV.